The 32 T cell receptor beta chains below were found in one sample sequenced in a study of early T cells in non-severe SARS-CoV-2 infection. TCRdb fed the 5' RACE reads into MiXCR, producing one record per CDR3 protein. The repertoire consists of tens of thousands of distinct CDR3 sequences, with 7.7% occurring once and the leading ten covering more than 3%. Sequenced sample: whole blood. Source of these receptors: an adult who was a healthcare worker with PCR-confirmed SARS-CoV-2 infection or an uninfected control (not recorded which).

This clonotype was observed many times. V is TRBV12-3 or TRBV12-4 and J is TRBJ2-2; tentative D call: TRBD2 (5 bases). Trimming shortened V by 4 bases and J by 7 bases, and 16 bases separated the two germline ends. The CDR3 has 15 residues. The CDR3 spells CASSWVASWDGELFF. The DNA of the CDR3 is TGTGCCAGCAGTTGGGTAGCGAGTTGGGACGGGGAGCTGTTTTTT.

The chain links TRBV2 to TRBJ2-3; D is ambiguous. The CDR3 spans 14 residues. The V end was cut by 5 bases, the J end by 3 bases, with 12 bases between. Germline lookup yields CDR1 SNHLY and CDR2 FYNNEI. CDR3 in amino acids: CASSSAFGTDTQYF. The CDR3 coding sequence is TGTGCCAGCAGTTCGGCTTTCGGGACAGATACGCAGTATTTT.

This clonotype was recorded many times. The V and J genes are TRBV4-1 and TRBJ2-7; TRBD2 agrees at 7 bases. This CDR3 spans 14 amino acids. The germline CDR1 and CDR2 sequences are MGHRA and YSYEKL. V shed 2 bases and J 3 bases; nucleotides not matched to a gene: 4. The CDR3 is CASSQFERDYEQYF. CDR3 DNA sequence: TGCGCCAGCAGCCAATTTGAGCGGGACTACGAGCAGTACTTC.

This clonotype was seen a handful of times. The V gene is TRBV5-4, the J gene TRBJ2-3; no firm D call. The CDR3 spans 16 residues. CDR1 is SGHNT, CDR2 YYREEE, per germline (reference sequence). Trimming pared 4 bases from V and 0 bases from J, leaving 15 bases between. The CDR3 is CASSPRGGISTDTQYF. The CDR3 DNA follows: TGTGCCAGCAGCCCCCGTGGCGGAATAAGCACAGATACGCAGTATTTT.

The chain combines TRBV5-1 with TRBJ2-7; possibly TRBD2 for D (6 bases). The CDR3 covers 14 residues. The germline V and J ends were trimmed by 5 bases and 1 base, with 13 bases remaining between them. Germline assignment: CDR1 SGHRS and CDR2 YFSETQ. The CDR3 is CASRPEGLSYEQYF. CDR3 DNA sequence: TGCGCCAGCAGACCGGAGGGGTTGTCCTACGAGCAGTACTTC.

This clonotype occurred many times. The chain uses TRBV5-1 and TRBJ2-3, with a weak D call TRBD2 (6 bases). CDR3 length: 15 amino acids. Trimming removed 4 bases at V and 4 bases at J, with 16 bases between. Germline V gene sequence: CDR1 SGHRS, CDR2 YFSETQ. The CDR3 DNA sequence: TGCGCCAGCAGCGGCGGGACTCCGGGGGCAGATACGCAGTATTTT. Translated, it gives CASSGGTPGADTQYF.

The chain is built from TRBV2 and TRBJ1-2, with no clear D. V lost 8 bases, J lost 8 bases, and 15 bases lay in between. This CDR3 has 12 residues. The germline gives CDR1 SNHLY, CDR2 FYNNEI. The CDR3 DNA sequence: TGTGCCAGCCTTGAGGCCTTGCGAGGCTACACCTTC. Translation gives CASLEALRGYTF.

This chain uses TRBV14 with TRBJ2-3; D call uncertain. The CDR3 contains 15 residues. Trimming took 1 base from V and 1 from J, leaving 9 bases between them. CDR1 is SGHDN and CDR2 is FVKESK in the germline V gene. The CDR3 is CASSQGRWGTDTQYF. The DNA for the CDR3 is TGTGCCAGCAGCCAAGGGCGGTGGGGCACAGATACGCAGTATTTT.

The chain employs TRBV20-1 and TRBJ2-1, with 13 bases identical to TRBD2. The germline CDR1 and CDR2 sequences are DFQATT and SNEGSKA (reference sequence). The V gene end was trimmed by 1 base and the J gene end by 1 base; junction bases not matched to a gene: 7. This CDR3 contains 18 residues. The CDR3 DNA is TGCAGTGCTAGAGGGACTAGCGGGAGTTATAGTTCCTACAATGAGCAGTTCTTC. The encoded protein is CSARGTSGSYSSYNEQFF.

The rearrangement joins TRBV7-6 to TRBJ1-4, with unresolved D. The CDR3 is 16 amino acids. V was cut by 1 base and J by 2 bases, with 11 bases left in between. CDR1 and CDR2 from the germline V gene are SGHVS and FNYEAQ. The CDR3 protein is CASSLVYRDTNEKLFF. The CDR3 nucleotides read TGTGCCAGCAGCTTAGTGTACCGGGATACTAATGAAAAACTGTTTTTT.

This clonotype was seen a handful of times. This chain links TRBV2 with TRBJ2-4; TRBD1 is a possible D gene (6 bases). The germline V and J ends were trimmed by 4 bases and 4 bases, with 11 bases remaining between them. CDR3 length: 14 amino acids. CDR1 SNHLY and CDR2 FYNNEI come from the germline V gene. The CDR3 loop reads CASSASGTKNIQYF. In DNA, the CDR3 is TGTGCCAGCAGTGCGTCCGGGACAAAAAACATTCAGTACTTC.

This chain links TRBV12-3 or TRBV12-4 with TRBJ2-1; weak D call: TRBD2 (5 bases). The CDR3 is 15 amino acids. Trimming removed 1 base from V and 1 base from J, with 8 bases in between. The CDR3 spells CASSLGGNSYNEQFF. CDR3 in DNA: TGTGCCAGCAGTTTAGGAGGGAATTCCTACAATGAGCAGTTCTTC.

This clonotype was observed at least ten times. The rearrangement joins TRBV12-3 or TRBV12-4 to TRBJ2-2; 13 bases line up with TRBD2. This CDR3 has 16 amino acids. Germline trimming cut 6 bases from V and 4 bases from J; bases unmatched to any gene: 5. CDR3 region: CASRRTSGSGTGELFF. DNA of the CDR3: TGTGCCAGCAGGAGGACTAGCGGGAGCGGCACCGGGGAGCTGTTTTTT.

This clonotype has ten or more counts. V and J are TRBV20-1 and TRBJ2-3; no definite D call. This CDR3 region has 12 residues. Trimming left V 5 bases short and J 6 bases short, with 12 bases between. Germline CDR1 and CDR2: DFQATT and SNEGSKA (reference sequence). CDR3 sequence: CSAPPTADTQYF. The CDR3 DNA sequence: TGCAGTGCTCCACCTACAGCGGATACGCAGTATTTT.

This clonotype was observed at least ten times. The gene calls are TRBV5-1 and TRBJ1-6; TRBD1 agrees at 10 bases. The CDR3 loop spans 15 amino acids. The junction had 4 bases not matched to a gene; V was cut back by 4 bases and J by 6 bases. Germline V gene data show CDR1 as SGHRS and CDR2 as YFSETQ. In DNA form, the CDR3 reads TGCGCCAGCAGCCCGGGACAGGGGTCTAATTCACCCCTCCACTTT. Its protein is CASSPGQGSNSPLHF.

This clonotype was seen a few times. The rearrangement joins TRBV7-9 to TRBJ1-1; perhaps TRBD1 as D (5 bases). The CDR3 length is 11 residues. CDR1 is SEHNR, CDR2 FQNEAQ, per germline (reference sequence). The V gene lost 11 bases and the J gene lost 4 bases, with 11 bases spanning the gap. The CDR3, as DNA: TGTGCCTCCCTTGGGGGCACTGAAGCTTTCTTT. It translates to CASLGGTEAFF.

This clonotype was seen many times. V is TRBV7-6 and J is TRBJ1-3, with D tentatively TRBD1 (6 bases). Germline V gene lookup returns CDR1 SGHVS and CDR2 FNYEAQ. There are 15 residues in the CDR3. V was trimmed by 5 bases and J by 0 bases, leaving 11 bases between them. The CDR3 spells CASSRQDYSGNTIYF. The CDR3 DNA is TGTGCCAGCAGCCGACAGGACTACTCTGGAAACACCATATATTTT.

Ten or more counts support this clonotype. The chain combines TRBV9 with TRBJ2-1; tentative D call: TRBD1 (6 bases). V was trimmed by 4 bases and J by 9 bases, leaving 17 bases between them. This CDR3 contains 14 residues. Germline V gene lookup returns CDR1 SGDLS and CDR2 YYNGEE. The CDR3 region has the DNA TGTGCCAGCAGCCCCCGGCGAGCGGACAGTGAGCAGTTCTTC. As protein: CASSPRRADSEQFF.

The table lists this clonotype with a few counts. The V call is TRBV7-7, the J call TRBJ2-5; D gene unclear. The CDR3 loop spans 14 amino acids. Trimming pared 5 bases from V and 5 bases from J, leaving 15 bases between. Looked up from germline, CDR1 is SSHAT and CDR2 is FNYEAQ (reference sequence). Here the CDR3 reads CASSPSTIKETQYF. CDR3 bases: TGTGCCAGCAGCCCTTCCACTATTAAGGAGACCCAGTACTTC. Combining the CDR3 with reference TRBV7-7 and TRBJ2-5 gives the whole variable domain GAGVSQSPRYKVTKRGQDVTLRCDPISSHATLYWYQQALGQGPEFLTYFNYEAQPDKSGLPSDRFSAERPEGSISTLTIQRTEQRDSAMYRCASSPSTIKETQYFGPGTRLLVL.

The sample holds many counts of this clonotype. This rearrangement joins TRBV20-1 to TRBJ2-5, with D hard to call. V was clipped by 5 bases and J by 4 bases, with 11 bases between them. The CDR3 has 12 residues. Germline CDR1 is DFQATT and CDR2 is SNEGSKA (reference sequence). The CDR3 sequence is CSAGWPPETQYF. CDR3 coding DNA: TGCAGTGCTGGATGGCCCCCAGAGACCCAGTACTTC.

The CDR3 reads CASSEEWGYNSPLHF. The CDR3 DNA reads as TGTGCCAGCAGTGAAGAGTGGGGTTATAATTCACCCCTCCACTTT. V is TRBV2 and J is TRBJ1-6; D uncertain. V was shortened by 1 base and J by 4 bases, with 8 bases between the two germline ends. CDR1 is SNHLY and CDR2 is FYNNEI in the germline V gene. CDR3 length: 15 residues.

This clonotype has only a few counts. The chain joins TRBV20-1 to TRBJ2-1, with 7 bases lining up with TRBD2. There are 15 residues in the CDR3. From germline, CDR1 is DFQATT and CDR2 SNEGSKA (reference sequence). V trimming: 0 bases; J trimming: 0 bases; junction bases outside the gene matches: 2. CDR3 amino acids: CSARDAGVSYNEQFF. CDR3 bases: TGCAGTGCTAGAGATGCGGGGGTCTCCTACAATGAGCAGTTCTTC.

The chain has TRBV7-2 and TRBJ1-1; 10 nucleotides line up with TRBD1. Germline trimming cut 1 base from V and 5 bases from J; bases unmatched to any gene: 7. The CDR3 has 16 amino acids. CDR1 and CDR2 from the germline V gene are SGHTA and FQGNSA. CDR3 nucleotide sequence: TGTGCCAGCAGCTTAGGTGGACAGGGGGTTGTGACTGAAGCTTTCTTT. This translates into CASSLGGQGVVTEAFF. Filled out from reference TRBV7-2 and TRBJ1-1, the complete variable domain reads GAGVSQSPSNKVTEKGKDVELRCDPISGHTALYWYRQSLGQGLEFLIYFQGNSAPDKSGLPSDRFSAERTGGSVSTLTIQRTQQEDSAVYLCASSLGGQGVVTEAFFGQGTRLTVV.

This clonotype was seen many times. CDR3 region: CASRGSGDGTGELFF. The CDR3 region has the DNA TGTGCCAGCAGGGGAAGCGGAGATGGTACCGGGGAGCTGTTTTTT. This rearrangement joins TRBV12-3 or TRBV12-4 to TRBJ2-2, with D maybe TRBD2 (5 bases). V was trimmed by 6 bases and J by 5 bases, leaving 16 bases between them. The CDR3 contains 15 residues.

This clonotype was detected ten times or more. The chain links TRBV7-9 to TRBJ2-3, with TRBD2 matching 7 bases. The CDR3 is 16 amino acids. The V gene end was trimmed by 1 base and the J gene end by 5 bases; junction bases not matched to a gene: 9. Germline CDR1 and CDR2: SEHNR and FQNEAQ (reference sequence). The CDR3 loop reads CASSLGAGEAIDTQYF. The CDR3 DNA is TGTGCCAGCAGCTTAGGGGCGGGAGAGGCGATAGATACGCAGTATTTT.

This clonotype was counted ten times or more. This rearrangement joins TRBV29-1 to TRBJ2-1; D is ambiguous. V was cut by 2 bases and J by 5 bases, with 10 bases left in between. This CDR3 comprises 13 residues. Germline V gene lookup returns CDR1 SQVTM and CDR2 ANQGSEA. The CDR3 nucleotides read TGCAGCGTTGAAAGATGGAAGGACAATGAGCAGTTCTTC. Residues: CSVERWKDNEQFF.

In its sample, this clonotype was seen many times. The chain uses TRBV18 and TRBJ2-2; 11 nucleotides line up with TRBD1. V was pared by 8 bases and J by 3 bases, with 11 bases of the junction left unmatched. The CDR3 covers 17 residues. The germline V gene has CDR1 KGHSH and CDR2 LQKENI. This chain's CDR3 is CASPGGQGAVDTGELFF. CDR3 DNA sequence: TGTGCCAGCCCCGGAGGACAGGGGGCGGTCGACACCGGGGAGCTGTTTTTT.

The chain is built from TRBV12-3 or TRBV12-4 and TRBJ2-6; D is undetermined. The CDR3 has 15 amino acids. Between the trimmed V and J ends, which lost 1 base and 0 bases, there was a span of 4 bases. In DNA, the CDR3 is TGTGCCAGCAGTTTAGGGGGCTCTGGGGCCAACGTCCTGACTTTC. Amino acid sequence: CASSLGGSGANVLTF.

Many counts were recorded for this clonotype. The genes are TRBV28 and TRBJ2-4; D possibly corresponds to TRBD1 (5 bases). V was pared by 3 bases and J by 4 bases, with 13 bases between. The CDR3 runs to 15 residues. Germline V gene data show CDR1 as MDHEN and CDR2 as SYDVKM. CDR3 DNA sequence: TGTGCCAGCAGTTTCAAAAGGGGCAGTAAAAACATTCAGTACTTC. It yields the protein CASSFKRGSKNIQYF.

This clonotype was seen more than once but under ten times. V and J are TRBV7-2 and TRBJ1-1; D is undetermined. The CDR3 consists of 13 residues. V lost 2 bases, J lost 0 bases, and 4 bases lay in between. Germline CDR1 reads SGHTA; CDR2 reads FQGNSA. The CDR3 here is CASSLWVNTEAFF. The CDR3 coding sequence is TGTGCCAGCAGCTTATGGGTGAACACTGAAGCTTTCTTT.

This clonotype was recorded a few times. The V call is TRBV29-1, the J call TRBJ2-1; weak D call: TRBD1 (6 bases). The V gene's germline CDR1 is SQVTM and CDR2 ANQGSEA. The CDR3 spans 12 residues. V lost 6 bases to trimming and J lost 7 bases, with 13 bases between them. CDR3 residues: CSVSGATNEQFF. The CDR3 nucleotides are TGCAGCGTCTCAGGGGCCACGAATGAGCAGTTCTTC.

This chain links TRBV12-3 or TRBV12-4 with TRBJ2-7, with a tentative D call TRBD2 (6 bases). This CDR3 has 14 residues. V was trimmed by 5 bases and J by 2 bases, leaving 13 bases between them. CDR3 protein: CASSGSGLAYEQYF. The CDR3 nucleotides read TGTGCCAGCAGTGGAAGCGGGCTTGCCTACGAGCAGTACTTC.